This T cell receptor beta chain was identified in a study of blood T cell repertoires in COVID-19. CDR1 is GTSNPN, CDR2 SVGIG, per germline (reference sequence). V lost 0 bases, J lost 7 bases, and 12 bases lay in between. This CDR3 has 13 residues. Original processing methods: Reference gene primer amplification gave estimated nucleated cell counts. Assay: immunoSEQ multiplex PCR; the TCRdb copy retains only in-frame clones and omits some. V and J calls and clone size are given by that table; D and trimming were obtained from the DNA. The table records 26,000 or so clones, 91% of them present only once. This clone was detected only a few times.

This TCR came from a human donor with active COVID-19. The donor label of this sample is uncertain. V gene TRBV30 combines with J gene TRBJ1-1; D remains ambiguous. The material sequenced was peripheral blood. The CDR3 reads CAWSVSGLGEAFF. The CDR3 nucleotides read TGTGCCTGGAGTGTAAGTGGGCTGGGTGAAGCTTTCTTT.